This T cell receptor beta chain was sequenced during a study of cytomegalovirus exposure and HLA in healthy donors. CDR1 is SEHNR, CDR2 FQNEAQ, per germline (reference sequence). The CDR3 is 13 residues long. PCR amplification relied on 60 Vbeta primers (plus 13 Jbeta primers). Sequencing used immunoSEQ multiplex PCR; TCRdb keeps in-frame clones, though not all of them. This sample has roughly 100,000 clones, with roughly three quarters found just once. Concerning this clone itself: Its ends do not fully match the called genes, so a read error is possible.

The rearrangement uses TRBV7-9 and TRBJ2-7; weak D call: TRBD2 (7 bases). The sample consisted of PBMCs. The receptor was isolated from a man aged 35-49 years in good health and CMV-seronegative. The CDR3 DNA is TGTTCCAGCAGCACAGGGAGGGTATTCGAGCAGTACTTC. It encodes CSSSTGRVFEQYF. Complete variable domain (other parts from reference TRBV7-9 and TRBJ2-7): DTGVSQNPRHKITKRGQNVTFRCDPISEHNRLYWYRQTLGQGPEFLTYFQNEAQLEKSRLLSDRFSAERPKGSFSTLEIQRTEQGDSAMYLCSSSTGRVFEQYFGPGTRLTVT.